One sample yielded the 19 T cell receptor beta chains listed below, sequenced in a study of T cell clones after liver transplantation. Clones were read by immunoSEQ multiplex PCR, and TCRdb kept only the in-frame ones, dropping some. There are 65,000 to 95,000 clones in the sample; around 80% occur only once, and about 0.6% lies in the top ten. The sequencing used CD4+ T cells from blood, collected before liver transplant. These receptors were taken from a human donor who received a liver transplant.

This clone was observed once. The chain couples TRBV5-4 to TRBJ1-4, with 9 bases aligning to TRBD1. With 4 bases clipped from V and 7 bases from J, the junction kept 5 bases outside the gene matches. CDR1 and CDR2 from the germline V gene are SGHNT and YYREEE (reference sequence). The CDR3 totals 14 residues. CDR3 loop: CASSRDREGEKLFF. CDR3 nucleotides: TGTGCCAGCAGCCGGGACAGGGAAGGTGAAAAACTGTTTTTT. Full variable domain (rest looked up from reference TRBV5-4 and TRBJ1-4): ETGVTQSPTHLIKTRGQQVTLRCSSQSGHNTVSWYQQALGQGPQFIFQYYREEENGRGNFPPRFSGLQFPNYSSELNVNALELDDSALYLCASSRDREGEKLFFGSGTQLSVL.

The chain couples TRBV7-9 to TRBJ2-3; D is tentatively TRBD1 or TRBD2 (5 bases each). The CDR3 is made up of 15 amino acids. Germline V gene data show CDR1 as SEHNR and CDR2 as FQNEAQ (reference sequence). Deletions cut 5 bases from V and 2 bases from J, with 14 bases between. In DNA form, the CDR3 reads TGTGCCAGCAGCCAAGGGGTGGGGGTCACAGATACGCAGTATTTT. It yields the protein CASSQGVGVTDTQYF.

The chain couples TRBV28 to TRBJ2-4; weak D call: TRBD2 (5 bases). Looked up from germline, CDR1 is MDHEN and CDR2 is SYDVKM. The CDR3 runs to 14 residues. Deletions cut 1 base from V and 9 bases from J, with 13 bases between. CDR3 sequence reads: CASSLSGNRGIQYF. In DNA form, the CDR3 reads TGTGCCAGCAGTTTATCGGGGAATCGGGGCATTCAGTACTTC. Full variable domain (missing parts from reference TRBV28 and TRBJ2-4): DVKVTQSSRYLVKRTGEKVFLECVQDMDHENMFWYRQDPGLGLRLIYFSYDVKMKEKGDIPEGYSVSREKKERFSLILESASTNQTSMYLCASSLSGNRGIQYFGAGTRLSVL.

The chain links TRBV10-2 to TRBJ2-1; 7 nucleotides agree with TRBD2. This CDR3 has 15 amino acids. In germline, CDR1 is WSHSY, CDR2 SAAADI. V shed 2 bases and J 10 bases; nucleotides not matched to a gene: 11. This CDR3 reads CASSETIYSGHEQFF. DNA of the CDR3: TGCGCCAGCAGTGAGACCATCTATAGCGGGCACGAGCAGTTCTTC.

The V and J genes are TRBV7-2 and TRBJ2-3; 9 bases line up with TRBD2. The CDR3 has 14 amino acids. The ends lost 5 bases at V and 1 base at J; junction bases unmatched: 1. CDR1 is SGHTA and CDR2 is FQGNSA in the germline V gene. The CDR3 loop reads CASSAGGGTDTQYF. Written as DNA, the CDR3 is TGTGCCAGCAGCGCGGGGGGGGGCACAGATACGCAGTATTTT.

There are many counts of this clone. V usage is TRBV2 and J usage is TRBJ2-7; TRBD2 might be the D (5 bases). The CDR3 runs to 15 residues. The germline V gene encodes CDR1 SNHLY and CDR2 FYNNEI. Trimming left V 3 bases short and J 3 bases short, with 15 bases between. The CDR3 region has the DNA TGTGCCAGCAGTGAGCTTCCTAGCTTGGGCTACGAGCAGTACTTC. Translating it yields CASSELPSLGYEQYF.

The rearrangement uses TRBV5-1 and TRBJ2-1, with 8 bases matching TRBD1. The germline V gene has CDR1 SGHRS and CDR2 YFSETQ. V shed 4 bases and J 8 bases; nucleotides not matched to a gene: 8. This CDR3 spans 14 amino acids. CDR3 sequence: CASSMDRAIYEQFF. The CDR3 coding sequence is TGCGCCAGCAGCATGGACAGGGCTATCTATGAGCAGTTCTTC.

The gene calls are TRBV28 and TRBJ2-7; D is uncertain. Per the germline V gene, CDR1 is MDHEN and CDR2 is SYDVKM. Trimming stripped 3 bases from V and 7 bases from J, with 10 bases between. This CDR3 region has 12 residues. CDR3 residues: CASSFILREQYF. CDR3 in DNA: TGTGCCAGCAGTTTCATCCTACGGGAGCAGTACTTC. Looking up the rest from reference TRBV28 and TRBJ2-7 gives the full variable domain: DVKVTQSSRYLVKRTGEKVFLECVQDMDHENMFWYRQDPGLGLRLIYFSYDVKMKEKGDIPEGYSVSREKKERFSLILESASTNQTSMYLCASSFILREQYFGPGTRLTVT.

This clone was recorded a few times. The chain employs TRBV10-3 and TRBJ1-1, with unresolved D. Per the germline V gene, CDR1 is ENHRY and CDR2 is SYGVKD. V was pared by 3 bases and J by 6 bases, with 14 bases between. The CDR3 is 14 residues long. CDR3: CAISDSALRAEAFF. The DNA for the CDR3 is TGTGCCATCAGTGATTCGGCTCTTAGGGCTGAAGCTTTCTTT.

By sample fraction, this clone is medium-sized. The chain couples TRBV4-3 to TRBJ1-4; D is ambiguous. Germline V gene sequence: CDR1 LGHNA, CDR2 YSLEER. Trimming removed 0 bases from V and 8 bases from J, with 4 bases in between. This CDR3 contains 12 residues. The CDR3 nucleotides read TGCGCCAGCAGCCAAGAGAGCGAAAAACTGTTTTTT. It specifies CASSQESEKLFF.

The CDR3 region has the DNA TGTGCCAGCAGGTACACTGAAGCTTTCTTT. Translating gives CASRYTEAFF. The rearrangement joins TRBV6-1 to TRBJ1-1; D is unclear. CDR3 size: 10 residues. Trimming removed 6 bases from V and 3 bases from J, with 2 bases in between. CDR1 is MNHNS, CDR2 SASEGT, per germline.

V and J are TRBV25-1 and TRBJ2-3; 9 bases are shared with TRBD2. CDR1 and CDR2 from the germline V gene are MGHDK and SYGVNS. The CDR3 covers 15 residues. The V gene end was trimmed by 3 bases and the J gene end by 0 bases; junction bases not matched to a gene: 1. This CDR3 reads CASSDLAGSTDTQYF. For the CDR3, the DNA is TGTGCCAGCAGTGATCTAGCGGGAAGCACAGATACGCAGTATTTT.

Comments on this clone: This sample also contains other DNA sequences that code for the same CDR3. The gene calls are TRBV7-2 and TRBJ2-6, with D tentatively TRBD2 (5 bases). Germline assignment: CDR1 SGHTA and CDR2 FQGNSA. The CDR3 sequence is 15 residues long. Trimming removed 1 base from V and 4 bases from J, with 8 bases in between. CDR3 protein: CASSLGGSGANVLTF. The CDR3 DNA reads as TGTGCCAGCAGCTTAGGAGGGTCCGGGGCCAACGTCCTGACTTTC.

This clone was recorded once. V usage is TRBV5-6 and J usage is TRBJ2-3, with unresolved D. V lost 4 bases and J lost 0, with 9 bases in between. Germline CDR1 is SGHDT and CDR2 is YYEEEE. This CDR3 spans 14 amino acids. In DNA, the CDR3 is TGTGCCAGCAGCGCCCGGTGGAGCACAGATACGCAGTATTTT. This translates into CASSARWSTDTQYF.

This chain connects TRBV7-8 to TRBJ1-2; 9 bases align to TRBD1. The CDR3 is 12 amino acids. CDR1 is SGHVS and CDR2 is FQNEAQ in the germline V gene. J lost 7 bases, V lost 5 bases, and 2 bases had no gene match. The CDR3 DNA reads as TGTGCCAGCAGCGCGGGACAGGGTGGCTACACCTTC. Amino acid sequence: CASSAGQGGYTF.

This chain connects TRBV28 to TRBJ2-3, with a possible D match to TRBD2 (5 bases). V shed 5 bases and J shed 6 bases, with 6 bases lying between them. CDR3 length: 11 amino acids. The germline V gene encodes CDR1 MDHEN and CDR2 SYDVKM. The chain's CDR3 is CASSRRDTQYF. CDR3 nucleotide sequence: TGTGCCAGCAGTAGGAGGGATACGCAGTATTTT. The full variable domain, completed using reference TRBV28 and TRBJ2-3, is DVKVTQSSRYLVKRTGEKVFLECVQDMDHENMFWYRQDPGLGLRLIYFSYDVKMKEKGDIPEGYSVSREKKERFSLILESASTNQTSMYLCASSRRDTQYFGPGTRLTVL.

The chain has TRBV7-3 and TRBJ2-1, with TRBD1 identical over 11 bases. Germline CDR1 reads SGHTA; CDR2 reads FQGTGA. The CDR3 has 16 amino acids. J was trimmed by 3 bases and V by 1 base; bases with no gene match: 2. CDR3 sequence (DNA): TGTGCCAGCAGCTTAAGGACAGGGGGCGGCTACAATGAGCAGTTCTTC. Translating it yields CASSLRTGGGYNEQFF.

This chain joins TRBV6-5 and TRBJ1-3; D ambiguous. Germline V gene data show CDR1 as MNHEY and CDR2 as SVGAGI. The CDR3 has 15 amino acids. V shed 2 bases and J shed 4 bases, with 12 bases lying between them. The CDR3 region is CASSYRLRGGNTIYF. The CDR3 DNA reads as TGTGCCAGCAGTTACCGTCTTAGAGGAGGAAACACCATATATTTT.

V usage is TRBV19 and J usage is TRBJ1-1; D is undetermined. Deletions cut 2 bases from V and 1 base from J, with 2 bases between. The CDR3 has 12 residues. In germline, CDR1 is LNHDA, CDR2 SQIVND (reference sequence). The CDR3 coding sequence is TGTGCCAGTAGTATATGGAACACTGAAGCTTTCTTT. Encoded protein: CASSIWNTEAFF.